Listed below are T cell receptor beta chains from one sample, sequenced in a study of shared clonotypes between healthy human individuals. TCRdb's table, derived via immunoSEQ multiplex PCR, lists solely in-frame clones and lacks some. Here the sample spans 1.4 million or so clones, 98% being singletons. Sequenced sample: naive CD4+ T cells sorted from blood. Receptors originate from a man younger than 40 in good health. The CDR3 runs from the conserved cysteine through the conserved F or W. Each record gives: CDR3 length, V gene, J gene, CDR3 protein.

len: 14; v_gene: TRBV9; j_gene: TRBJ2-7; CDR3aa: CASSPRHRDYEQYF
len: 16; v_gene: TRBV6-6; j_gene: TRBJ2-7; CDR3aa: CASSYSGGTPTYEQYF
len: 15; v_gene: TRBV28; j_gene: TRBJ2-3; CDR3aa: CASSLYGEGTDTQYF
len: 18; v_gene: TRBV7-2; j_gene: TRBJ2-1; CDR3aa: CASSLVSIGTSGNNEQFF
len: 14; v_gene: TRBV18; j_gene: TRBJ1-1; CDR3aa: CASSPQKLNTEAFF
len: 10; v_gene: TRBV5-8; j_gene: TRBJ2-7; CDR3aa: CASSSYEQYF
len: 15; v_gene: TRBV5-4; j_gene: TRBJ2-5; CDR3aa: CASSLGPEVGETQYF
len: 16; v_gene: TRBV2; j_gene: TRBJ2-2; CDR3aa: CASSDSQGASTGELFF
len: 14; v_gene: TRBV10-2; j_gene: TRBJ1-5; CDR3aa: CASSRDRGGQPQHF
len: 18; v_gene: TRBV6-1; j_gene: TRBJ2-1; CDR3aa: CASSEGLAGEATYNEQFF
len: 16; v_gene: TRBV18; j_gene: TRBJ2-1; CDR3aa: CASSPWTSGYGNEQFF
len: 16; v_gene: TRBV12-5; j_gene: TRBJ2-1; CDR3aa: CASGSRTGRGDNEQFF
len: 15; v_gene: TRBV11-2; j_gene: TRBJ2-7; CDR3aa: CASSLSWTSGIEQYF
len: 18; v_gene: TRBV28; j_gene: TRBJ1-1; CDR3aa: CASSLRQRFTRMNTEAFF
len: 14; v_gene: TRBV2; j_gene: TRBJ2-2; CDR3aa: CASRDNKRTGELFF
len: 15; v_gene: TRBV9; j_gene: TRBJ2-7; CDR3aa: CASSAKPSGAYEQYF
len: 14; v_gene: TRBV27; j_gene: TRBJ2-7; CDR3aa: CASKGVRTSGEQYF
len: 15; v_gene: TRBV4-1; j_gene: TRBJ2-7; CDR3aa: CASSQVGQGLGEQYF
len: 14; v_gene: TRBV7-6; j_gene: TRBJ1-1; CDR3aa: CASSLVVGNTEAFF
len: 14; v_gene: TRBV5-4; j_gene: TRBJ2-3; CDR3aa: CASRVVSSTDTQYF
len: 14; v_gene: TRBV28; j_gene: TRBJ2-2; CDR3aa: CASSEGQIYGELFF
len: 15; v_gene: TRBV2; j_gene: TRBJ2-5; CDR3aa: CASKLASRLEETQYF
len: 15; v_gene: TRBV9; j_gene: TRBJ2-1; CDR3aa: CASSLAGTSFDEQFF
len: 14; v_gene: TRBV18; j_gene: TRBJ1-5; CDR3aa: CASSRDYSNQPQHF
len: 16; v_gene: TRBV14; j_gene: TRBJ2-2; CDR3aa: CASSQRTGGNTGELFF
len: 15; v_gene: TRBV19; j_gene: TRBJ2-3; CDR3aa: CASSRVAASTDTQYF
len: 15; v_gene: TRBV2; j_gene: TRBJ1-4; CDR3aa: CASRTIRQGDEKLFF
len: 16; v_gene: TRBV7-6; j_gene: TRBJ1-5; CDR3aa: CASSPMVGRPYQPQHF
len: 17; v_gene: TRBV5-1; j_gene: TRBJ2-3; CDR3aa: CASSTGTTVGAADTQYF
len: 14; v_gene: TRBV7-7; j_gene: TRBJ2-5; CDR3aa: CASSPDRGYETQYF
len: 14; v_gene: TRBV7-2; j_gene: TRBJ1-1; CDR3aa: CASSWGHLNTEAFF
len: 13; v_gene: TRBV7-9; j_gene: TRBJ2-3; CDR3aa: CASSLDSTDTQYF
len: 13; v_gene: TRBV7-9; j_gene: TRBJ2-7; CDR3aa: CASSLDRGYEQYF
len: 15; v_gene: TRBV7-9; j_gene: TRBJ2-7; CDR3aa: CASSLDTRWNYEQYF
len: 15; v_gene: TRBV5-4; j_gene: TRBJ2-1; CDR3aa: CASSLGQVDYNEQFF
len: 11; v_gene: TRBV28; j_gene: TRBJ2-7; CDR3aa: CASSSVYEQYF
len: 16; v_gene: TRBV10-3; j_gene: TRBJ1-5; CDR3aa: CAISDLGVGSNQPQHF